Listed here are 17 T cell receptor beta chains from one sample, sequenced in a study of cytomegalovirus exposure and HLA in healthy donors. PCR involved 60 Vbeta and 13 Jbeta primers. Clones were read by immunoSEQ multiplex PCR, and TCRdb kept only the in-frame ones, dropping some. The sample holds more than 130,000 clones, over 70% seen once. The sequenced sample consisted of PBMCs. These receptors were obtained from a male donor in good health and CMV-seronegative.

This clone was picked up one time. In DNA form, the CDR3 reads TGTGCCTTCGCCGGGACAGGGGAAGAGCAGTACTTC. It yields the protein CAFAGTGEEQYF. The chain joins TRBV30 to TRBJ2-7; 10 nucleotides line up with TRBD1. After removal of 7 bases from V and 7 bases from J, the junction contained 7 bases not matched to a gene. The CDR3 is made up of 12 amino acids. CDR1 and CDR2 (germline): GTSNPN, SVGIG (reference sequence).

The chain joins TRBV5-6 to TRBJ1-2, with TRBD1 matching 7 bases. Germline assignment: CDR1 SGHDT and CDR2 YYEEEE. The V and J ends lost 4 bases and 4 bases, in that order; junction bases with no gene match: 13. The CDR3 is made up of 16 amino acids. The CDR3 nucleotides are TGTGCCAGCAGCAACGGACAGGACCTCTCGGGCTATGGCTACACCTTC. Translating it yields CASSNGQDLSGYGYTF. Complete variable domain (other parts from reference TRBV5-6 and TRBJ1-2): DAGVTQSPTHLIKTRGQQVTLRCSPKSGHDTVSWYQQALGQGPQFIFQYYEEEERQRGNFPDRFSGHQFPNYSSELNVNALLLGDSALYLCASSNGQDLSGYGYTFGSGTRLTVV.

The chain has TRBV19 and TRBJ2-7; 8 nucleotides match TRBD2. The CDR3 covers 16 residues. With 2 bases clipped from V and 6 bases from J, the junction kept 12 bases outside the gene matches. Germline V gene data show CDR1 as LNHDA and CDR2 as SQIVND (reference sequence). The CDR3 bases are TGTGCCAGTAGTATAACCCCCGGGACTAGGTACCTCGAGCAGTACTTC. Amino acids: CASSITPGTRYLEQYF.

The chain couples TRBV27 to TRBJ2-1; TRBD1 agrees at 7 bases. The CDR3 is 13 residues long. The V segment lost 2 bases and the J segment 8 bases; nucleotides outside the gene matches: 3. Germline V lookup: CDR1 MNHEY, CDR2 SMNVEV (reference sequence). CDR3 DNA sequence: TGTGCCAGCAGTTTAAAAGGGGGCGATGAGCAGTTCTTC. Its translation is CASSLKGGDEQFF.

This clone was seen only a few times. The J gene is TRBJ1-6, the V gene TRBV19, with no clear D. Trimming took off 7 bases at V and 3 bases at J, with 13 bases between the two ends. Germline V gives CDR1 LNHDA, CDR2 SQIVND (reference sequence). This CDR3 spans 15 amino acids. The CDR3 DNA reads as TGTGCCAGTACCGATGGTCGCTACTATAATTCACCCCTCCACTTT. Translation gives CASTDGRYYNSPLHF.

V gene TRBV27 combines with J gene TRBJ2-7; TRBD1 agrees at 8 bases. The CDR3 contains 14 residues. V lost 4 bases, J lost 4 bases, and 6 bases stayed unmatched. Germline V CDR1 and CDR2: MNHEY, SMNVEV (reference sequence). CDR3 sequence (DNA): TGTGCCAGCAGTTGGGCAGGGGGCTTTTACGAGCAGTACTTC. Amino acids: CASSWAGGFYEQYF.

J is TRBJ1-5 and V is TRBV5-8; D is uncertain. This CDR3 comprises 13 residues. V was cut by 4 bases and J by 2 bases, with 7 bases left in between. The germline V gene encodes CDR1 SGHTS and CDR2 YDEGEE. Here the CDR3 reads CASSHVGNQPQHF. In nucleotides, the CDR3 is TGTGCCAGCAGCCACGTAGGCAATCAGCCCCAGCATTTT.

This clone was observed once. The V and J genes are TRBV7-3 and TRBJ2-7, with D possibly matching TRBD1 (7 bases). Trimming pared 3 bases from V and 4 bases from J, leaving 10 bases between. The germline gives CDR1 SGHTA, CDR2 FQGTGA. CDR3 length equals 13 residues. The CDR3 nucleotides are TGTGCCAGCAGCTTCTCAGGGGGGTACGAGCAGTACTTC. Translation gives CASSFSGGYEQYF.

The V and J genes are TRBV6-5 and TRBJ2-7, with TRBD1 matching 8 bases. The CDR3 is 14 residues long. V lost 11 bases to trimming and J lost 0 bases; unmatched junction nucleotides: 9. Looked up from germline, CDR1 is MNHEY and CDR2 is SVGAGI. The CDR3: CAARRTGSSYEQYF. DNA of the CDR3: TGTGCCGCCCGCCGGACAGGGAGCTCCTACGAGCAGTACTTC.

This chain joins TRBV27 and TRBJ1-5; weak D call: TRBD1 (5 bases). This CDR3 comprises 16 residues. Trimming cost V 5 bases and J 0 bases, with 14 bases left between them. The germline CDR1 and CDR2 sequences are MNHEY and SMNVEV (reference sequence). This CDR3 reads CASSPDRTDSNQPQHF. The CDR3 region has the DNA TGTGCCAGCAGTCCTGACAGAACCGATAGCAATCAGCCCCAGCATTTT.

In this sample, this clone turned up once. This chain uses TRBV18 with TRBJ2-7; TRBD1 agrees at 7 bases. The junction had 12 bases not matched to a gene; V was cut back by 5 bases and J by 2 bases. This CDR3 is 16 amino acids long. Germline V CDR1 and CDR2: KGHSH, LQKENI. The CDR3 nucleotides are TGTGCCAGCTCATTAATTACAGGGGCCGGGGCCTACGAGCAGTACTTC. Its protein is CASSLITGAGAYEQYF.

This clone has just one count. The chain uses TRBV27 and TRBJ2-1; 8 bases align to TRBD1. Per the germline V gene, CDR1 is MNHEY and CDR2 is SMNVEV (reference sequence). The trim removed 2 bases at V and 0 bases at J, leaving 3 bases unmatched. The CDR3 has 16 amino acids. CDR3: CASSLVRGLSYNEQFF. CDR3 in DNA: TGTGCCAGCAGTTTAGTCAGGGGGCTCTCCTACAATGAGCAGTTCTTC.

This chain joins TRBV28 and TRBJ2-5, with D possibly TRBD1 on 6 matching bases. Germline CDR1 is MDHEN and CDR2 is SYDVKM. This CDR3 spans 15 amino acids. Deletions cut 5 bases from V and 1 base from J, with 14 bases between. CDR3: CASSRTGTIQETQYF. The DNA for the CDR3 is TGTGCCAGCAGTCGTACAGGGACAATCCAAGAGACCCAGTACTTC. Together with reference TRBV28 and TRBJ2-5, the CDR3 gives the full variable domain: DVKVTQSSRYLVKRTGEKVFLECVQDMDHENMFWYRQDPGLGLRLIYFSYDVKMKEKGDIPEGYSVSREKKERFSLILESASTNQTSMYLCASSRTGTIQETQYFGPGTRLLVL.

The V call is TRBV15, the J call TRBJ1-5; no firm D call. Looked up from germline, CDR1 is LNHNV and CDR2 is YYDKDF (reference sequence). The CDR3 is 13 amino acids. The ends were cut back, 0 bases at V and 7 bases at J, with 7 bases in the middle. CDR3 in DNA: TGTGCCACCAGCAGAGACGCAGAACAGCCCCAGCATTTT. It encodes CATSRDAEQPQHF.

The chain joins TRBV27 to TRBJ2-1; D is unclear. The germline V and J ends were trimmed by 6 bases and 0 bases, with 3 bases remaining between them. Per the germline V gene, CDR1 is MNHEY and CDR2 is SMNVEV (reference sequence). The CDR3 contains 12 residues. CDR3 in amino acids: CASRSSYNEQFF. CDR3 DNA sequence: TGTGCCAGCAGGAGCTCCTACAATGAGCAGTTCTTC.

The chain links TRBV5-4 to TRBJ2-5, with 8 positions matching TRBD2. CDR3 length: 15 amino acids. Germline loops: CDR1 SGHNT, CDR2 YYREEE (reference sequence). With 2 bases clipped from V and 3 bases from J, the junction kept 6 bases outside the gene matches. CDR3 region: CASSFFSGGEETQYF. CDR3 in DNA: TGTGCCAGCAGCTTTTTTTCGGGGGGGGAAGAGACCCAGTACTTC.

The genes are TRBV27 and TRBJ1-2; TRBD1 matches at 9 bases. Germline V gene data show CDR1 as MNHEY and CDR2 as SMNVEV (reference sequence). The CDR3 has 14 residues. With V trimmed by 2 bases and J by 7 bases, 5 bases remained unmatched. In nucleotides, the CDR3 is TGTGCCAGCAGTTTAAGGGACAGGGACAGTGGCTACACCTTC. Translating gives CASSLRDRDSGYTF.